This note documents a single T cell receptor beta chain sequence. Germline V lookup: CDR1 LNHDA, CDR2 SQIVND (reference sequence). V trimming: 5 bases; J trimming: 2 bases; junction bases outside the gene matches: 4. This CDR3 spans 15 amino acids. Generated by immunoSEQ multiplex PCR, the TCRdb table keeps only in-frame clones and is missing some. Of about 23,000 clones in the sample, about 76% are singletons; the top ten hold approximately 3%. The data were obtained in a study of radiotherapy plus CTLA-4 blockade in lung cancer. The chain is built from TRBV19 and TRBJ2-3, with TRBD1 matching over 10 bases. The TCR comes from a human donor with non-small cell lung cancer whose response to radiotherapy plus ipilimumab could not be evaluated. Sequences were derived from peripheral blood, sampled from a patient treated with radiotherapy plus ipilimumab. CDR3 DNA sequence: TGTGCCAGTAGTGGGGGACAGGGGAACACAGATACGCAGTATTTT. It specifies CASSGGQGNTDTQYF. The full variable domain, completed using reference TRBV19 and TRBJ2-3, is DGGITQSPKYLFRKEGQNVTLSCEQNLNHDAMYWYRQDPGQGLRLIYYSQIVNDFQKGDIAEGYSVSREKKESFPLTVTSAQKNPTAFYLCASSGGQGNTDTQYFGPGTRLTVL.